A single sample gave rise to the 29 T cell receptor beta chains below, sequenced in a study of follicular helper T cells after annual influenza vaccination. Time point of the sample: 2015-2016 season, pre-vaccination. Method: immunoSEQ multiplex PCR; TCRdb's copy keeps in-frame clones and lacks some. This table has some 14,000 clones, approximately 80% appearing once. The material was CXCR5- memory CD4+ T cells sorted from blood, obtained on the day of influenza vaccination. The receptors derive from an adult who received the influenza vaccine.

The rearrangement links TRBV4-1 to TRBJ1-2; TRBD1 is a possible D gene (5 bases). In germline, CDR1 is MGHRA, CDR2 YSYEKL. The CDR3 has 14 residues. Trimming took 3 bases from V and 0 from J, leaving 8 bases between them. The CDR3 nucleotides are TGCGCCAGCAGCCAGCAGACAGCTAACTATGGCTACACCTTC. Its translation: CASSQQTANYGYTF.

This sequence joins TRBV12-5 and TRBJ2-1, with 7 nucleotides matching TRBD1. The junction had 9 bases not matched to a gene; V was cut back by 0 bases and J by 7 bases. CDR1 is LGHNT, CDR2 FRNRAP, per germline. This CDR3 contains 16 residues. DNA of the CDR3: TGTGCTAGTGGTTTGGTACTTAATAAGGGGGCTAATGAGCAGTTCTTC. Protein: CASGLVLNKGANEQFF.

This clone was recorded a few times. This chain connects TRBV6-1 to TRBJ1-6; no firm D call. Per the germline V gene, CDR1 is MNHNS and CDR2 is SASEGT. This CDR3 has 14 amino acids. V was trimmed by 6 bases and J by 5 bases, leaving 11 bases between them. CDR3 in DNA: TGTGCCAGCAGCAGGTCTATCGATAATTCACCCCTCCACTTT. Translation gives CASSRSIDNSPLHF.

The gene calls are TRBV10-3 and TRBJ2-3, with D hard to call. The germline V gene encodes CDR1 ENHRY and CDR2 SYGVKD. V was shortened by 8 bases and J by 4 bases, with 7 bases between the two germline ends. The CDR3 runs to 11 residues. The CDR3 loop is CAIGFADTQYF. The CDR3 DNA is TGTGCCATCGGGTTCGCAGATACGCAGTATTTT.

The V gene is TRBV18, the J gene TRBJ1-4; TRBD1 matches 8 bases. With 1 base clipped from V and 0 bases from J, the junction kept 1 base outside the gene matches. The CDR3 is 16 amino acids. The germline CDR1 and CDR2 sequences are KGHSH and LQKENI. This chain's CDR3 is CASSPLQGATNEKLFF. The CDR3 region has the DNA TGTGCCAGCTCACCACTACAGGGGGCAACTAATGAAAAACTGTTTTTT.

The CDR3 loop reads CASSTRRDSNQPQHF. CDR3 bases: TGTGCCAGCAGTACCCGCCGGGATAGCAATCAGCCCCAGCATTTT. The chain couples TRBV28 to TRBJ1-5; no definite D call. Germline CDR1 reads MDHEN; CDR2 reads SYDVKM. This CDR3 spans 15 amino acids. V lost 5 bases to trimming and J lost 0 bases, with 11 bases between them.

The chain combines TRBV15 with TRBJ2-2, with 9 bases aligning to TRBD2. The CDR3 totals 14 residues. The trim removed 5 bases at V and 8 bases at J, leaving 6 bases unmatched. Per germline, CDR1 LNHNV and CDR2 YYDKDF (reference sequence). CDR3 bases: TGTGCCACCAGCGGTTTAGCGGGGGCAGGGGAGCTGTTTTTT. This codes for CATSGLAGAGELFF.

V usage is TRBV7-3 and J usage is TRBJ2-6; 7 bases map to TRBD1. J lost 2 bases, V lost 2 bases, and 3 bases had no gene match. This CDR3 contains 16 residues. CDR1 and CDR2 from the germline V gene are SGHTA and FQGTGA. The CDR3 region has the DNA TGTGCCAGCAGCTTAGTGACAGGGACTGGGGCCAACGTCCTGACTTTC. The encoded protein is CASSLVTGTGANVLTF.

The rearrangement joins TRBV2 to TRBJ2-7; TRBD2 aligns across 10 bases. Germline CDR1 reads SNHLY; CDR2 reads FYNNEI. V shed 6 bases, J shed 2 bases, and the junction held 7 bases outside the gene matches. The CDR3 is made up of 15 amino acids. The CDR3 nucleotides read TGTGCCAGCAGCGCCGGGACTAGCGAGACCTACGAGCAGTACTTC. It codes for CASSAGTSETYEQYF.

In its sample, this clone was seen once. V is TRBV2 and J is TRBJ2-2; no clear D. Germline V gene data show CDR1 as SNHLY and CDR2 as FYNNEI. This CDR3 is built from 14 residues. The V gene lost 6 bases and the J gene lost 4 bases, with 12 bases spanning the gap. The CDR3 region is CASSAKDSTGELFF. CDR3 in DNA: TGTGCCAGCAGCGCGAAAGATAGCACCGGGGAGCTGTTTTTT. Full variable domain (outside the CDR3, taken from reference TRBV2 and TRBJ2-2): EPEVTQTPSHQVTQMGQEVILRCVPISNHLYFYWYRQILGQKVEFLVSFYNNEISEKSEIFDDQFSVERPDGSNFTLKIRSTKLEDSAMYFCASSAKDSTGELFFGEGSRLTVL.

The chain is built from TRBV2 and TRBJ1-2; 7 nucleotides agree with TRBD1. The ends lost 3 bases at V and 2 bases at J; junction bases unmatched: 6. Per the germline V gene, CDR1 is SNHLY and CDR2 is FYNNEI. This CDR3 spans 15 amino acids. The CDR3 protein is CASSDRGIPNYGYTF. The CDR3 DNA follows: TGTGCCAGCAGTGACAGGGGGATTCCAAACTATGGCTACACCTTC.

This chain connects TRBV28 to TRBJ2-5; no clear D gene. The CDR3 contains 13 residues. Trimming left V 6 bases short and J 1 base short, with 9 bases between. The germline CDR1 and CDR2 sequences are MDHEN and SYDVKM. The CDR3 region is CASRQVFQETQYF. The CDR3 DNA reads TGTGCCAGCAGGCAGGTTTTCCAAGAGACCCAGTACTTC.

The sample holds a few counts of this clone. The rearrangement uses TRBV7-9 and TRBJ2-2, with D possibly matching TRBD2 (6 bases). Germline V CDR1 and CDR2: SEHNR, FQNEAQ (reference sequence). This CDR3 is 12 amino acids long. With 6 bases removed from V and 11 bases from J, the gap between germline ends came to 13 bases. The CDR3 loop is CASRAGLRELFF. The DNA of the CDR3 is TGTGCCAGCAGGGCGGGATTGAGAGAGCTGTTTTTT.

The chain has TRBV7-2 and TRBJ2-5, with D perhaps matching TRBD1 or TRBD2 (6 bases each). The V and J ends lost 5 bases and 5 bases respectively, with 21 bases between them. This CDR3 region has 16 residues. Germline CDR1 reads SGHTA; CDR2 reads FQGNSA. CDR3 coding DNA: TGTGCCAGCAGCCCTACAGGGATCGGAGGGCGGGAGACCCAGTACTTC. Amino acid sequence: CASSPTGIGGRETQYF.

The chain is built from TRBV28 and TRBJ2-7, with TRBD1 identical over 8 bases. In germline, CDR1 is MDHEN, CDR2 SYDVKM. The CDR3 runs to 18 residues. V shed 3 bases, J shed 0 bases, and the junction held 13 bases outside the gene matches. The CDR3 region is CASSFFDRGRWSSYEQYF. The DNA of the CDR3 is TGTGCCAGCAGTTTTTTTGACAGGGGCCGATGGTCCTCCTACGAGCAGTACTTC.

This sequence joins TRBV2 and TRBJ1-2; D gene ambiguous. Germline CDR1 is SNHLY and CDR2 is FYNNEI. The CDR3 has 16 amino acids. Trimming took 0 bases from V and 0 from J, leaving 11 bases between them. In DNA, the CDR3 is TGTGCCAGCAGTGAAGCCCCCGCTTTAGCTAACTATGGCTACACCTTC. Translating it yields CASSEAPALANYGYTF. The full variable domain, in which reference TRBV2 and TRBJ1-2 provide the parts outside the CDR3, is EPEVTQTPSHQVTQMGQEVILRCVPISNHLYFYWYRQILGQKVEFLVSFYNNEISEKSEIFDDQFSVERPDGSNFTLKIRSTKLEDSAMYFCASSEAPALANYGYTFGSGTRLTVV.

The chain uses TRBV7-3 and TRBJ2-1; tentatively, D is TRBD1 or TRBD2 (6 bases each). The CDR3 runs 17 residues. Germline V CDR1 and CDR2: SGHTA, FQGTGA. The V end lost 3 bases, the J end lost 9 bases, and 24 bases lay between the germline ends. This chain's CDR3 is CASSFGHQTGSLAEQFF. The DNA for the CDR3 is TGTGCCAGCAGCTTTGGCCATCAAACAGGGTCACTAGCTGAGCAGTTCTTC.

This clone is a singleton in its sample. The V gene is TRBV5-6, the J gene TRBJ1-4, with D perhaps TRBD1 (6 bases). Germline CDR1 and CDR2: SGHDT and YYEEEE. The V end lost 2 bases, the J end lost 8 bases, and 13 bases lay between the germline ends. This CDR3 is built from 14 residues. The CDR3 sequence: CASSFSGHSEKLFF. The CDR3 DNA sequence: TGTGCCAGCAGCTTTTCGGGACATAGCGAAAAACTGTTTTTT. The full variable domain, completed using reference TRBV5-6 and TRBJ1-4, is DAGVTQSPTHLIKTRGQQVTLRCSPKSGHDTVSWYQQALGQGPQFIFQYYEEEERQRGNFPDRFSGHQFPNYSSELNVNALLLGDSALYLCASSFSGHSEKLFFGSGTQLSVL.

The chain joins TRBV7-9 to TRBJ2-7; 8 positions agree with TRBD1. Unmatched junction bases numbered 7, after V lost 6 bases and J lost 0 bases. There are 15 residues in the CDR3. Germline V CDR1 and CDR2: SEHNR, FQNEAQ (reference sequence). CDR3 protein: CASSLLTGGSYEQYF. The CDR3 nucleotides read TGTGCCAGCAGTCTTCTAACAGGGGGCTCCTACGAGCAGTACTTC.

This chain uses TRBV9 with TRBJ1-3; no definite D call. This CDR3 comprises 15 residues. CDR1 and CDR2 (germline): SGDLS, YYNGEE. Between the trimmed V and J ends, which lost 0 bases and 8 bases, there was a span of 15 bases. CDR3: CASSVDSGISDTIYF. The CDR3 nucleotides are TGTGCCAGCAGCGTAGATTCCGGGATATCGGACACCATATATTTT. The full variable domain, in which reference TRBV9 and TRBJ1-3 provide the parts outside the CDR3, is DSGVTQTPKHLITATGQRVTLRCSPRSGDLSVYWYQQSLDQGLQFLIQYYNGEERAKGNILERFSAQQFPDLHSELNLSSLELGDSALYFCASSVDSGISDTIYFGEGSWLTVV.

The V and J genes are TRBV9 and TRBJ2-1; D might be TRBD1 (6 bases). V shed 3 bases and J shed 4 bases, with 11 bases lying between them. The CDR3 runs to 14 residues. In germline, CDR1 is SGDLS, CDR2 YYNGEE. As DNA, the CDR3 is TGTGCCAGCAGCGCCCGGGACAAGTACAATGAGCAGTTCTTC. It encodes CASSARDKYNEQFF.

In DNA form, the CDR3 reads TGCAGCGTTGTTGCAGGAGGAAGCACAGATACGCAGTATTTT. Translation gives CSVVAGGSTDTQYF. The chain combines TRBV29-1 with TRBJ2-3, with D perhaps matching TRBD2 (5 bases). The V gene's germline CDR1 is SQVTM and CDR2 ANQGSEA. The CDR3 runs to 14 residues. V lost 4 bases, J lost 0 bases, and 11 bases lay in between.

The chain is built from TRBV19 and TRBJ2-7; 10 bases map to TRBD1. Germline V CDR1 and CDR2: LNHDA, SQIVND (reference sequence). J lost 7 bases, V lost 6 bases, and 9 bases had no gene match. The CDR3 is 14 amino acids. In DNA, the CDR3 is TGTGCCAGTAGCCGACAGGGGGCGTTAGGGGAGCAGTACTTC. Its translation: CASSRQGALGEQYF.

The rearrangement joins TRBV5-8 to TRBJ2-5, with TRBD2 as a possible D gene (5 bases). This CDR3 spans 16 amino acids. CDR1 and CDR2 (germline): SGHTS, YDEGEE. Trimming cost V 0 bases and J 3 bases, with 15 bases left between them. Here the CDR3 DNA reads TGTGCCAGCAGCTTGGGCCGGGATGTGGAGAAAGAGACCCAGTACTTC. It translates to CASSLGRDVEKETQYF.

This clone was recorded a few times. The V and J genes are TRBV25-1 and TRBJ1-5; perhaps TRBD1 as D (5 bases). CDR3 length equals 15 residues. Trimming cost V 6 bases and J 5 bases, with 17 bases left between them. The germline V gene has CDR1 MGHDK and CDR2 SYGVNS. In nucleotides, the CDR3 is TGTGCCAGCAGGGGGAGGGGTGGAAGGCATCAGCCCCAGCATTTT. Protein product: CASRGRGGRHQPQHF. Using reference TRBV25-1 and TRBJ1-5 for the parts outside the CDR3, the full variable domain is EADIYQTPRYLVIGTGKKITLECSQTMGHDKMYWYQQDPGMELHLIHYSYGVNSTEKGDLSSESTVSRIRTEHFPLTLESARPSHTSQYLCASRGRGGRHQPQHFGDGTRLSIL.

The chain recombines TRBV18 with TRBJ2-7; 7 bases line up with TRBD1. V shed 6 bases and J 2 bases; nucleotides not matched to a gene: 7. Germline V gene sequence: CDR1 KGHSH, CDR2 LQKENI. CDR3 length equals 14 residues. In DNA form, the CDR3 reads TGTGCCAGCTCCCCTGACAGGGCAGCCTACGAGCAGTACTTC. Translating it yields CASSPDRAAYEQYF. Full variable domain (remainder filled in from reference TRBV18 and TRBJ2-7): NAGVMQNPRHLVRRRGQEARLRCSPMKGHSHVYWYRQLPEEGLKFMVYLQKENIIDESGMPKERFSAEFPKEGPSILRIQQVVRGDSAAYFCASSPDRAAYEQYFGPGTRLTVT.

This chain uses TRBV15 with TRBJ1-5; 7 nucleotides agree with TRBD1. The CDR3 contains 17 residues. Looked up from germline, CDR1 is LNHNV and CDR2 is YYDKDF (reference sequence). V lost 0 bases to trimming and J lost 5 bases; unmatched junction nucleotides: 10. CDR3 in DNA: TGTGCCACCAGCAGAGAGTCCCCGGGACAGCGGGATCAGCCCCAGCATTTT. Protein product: CATSRESPGQRDQPQHF.

This clone was found a few times. V usage is TRBV7-8 and J usage is TRBJ1-5, with a tentative D call TRBD1 (5 bases). CDR3 length: 14 residues. The V and J ends lost 3 bases and 2 bases respectively, with 8 bases between them. From germline, CDR1 is SGHVS and CDR2 FQNEAQ. CDR3 in amino acids: CASSFREGNQPQHF. DNA of the CDR3: TGTGCCAGCAGCTTCAGGGAAGGCAATCAGCCCCAGCATTTT.

V usage is TRBV6-1 and J usage is TRBJ2-7, with a possible D match to TRBD1 (6 bases). Trimming removed 11 bases from V and 4 bases from J, with 15 bases in between. Germline CDR1 reads MNHNS; CDR2 reads SASEGT. This CDR3 spans 12 amino acids. The CDR3 coding sequence is TGTGCCCATAGCCAGGGGTCGTACGAGCAGTACTTC. This codes for CAHSQGSYEQYF.